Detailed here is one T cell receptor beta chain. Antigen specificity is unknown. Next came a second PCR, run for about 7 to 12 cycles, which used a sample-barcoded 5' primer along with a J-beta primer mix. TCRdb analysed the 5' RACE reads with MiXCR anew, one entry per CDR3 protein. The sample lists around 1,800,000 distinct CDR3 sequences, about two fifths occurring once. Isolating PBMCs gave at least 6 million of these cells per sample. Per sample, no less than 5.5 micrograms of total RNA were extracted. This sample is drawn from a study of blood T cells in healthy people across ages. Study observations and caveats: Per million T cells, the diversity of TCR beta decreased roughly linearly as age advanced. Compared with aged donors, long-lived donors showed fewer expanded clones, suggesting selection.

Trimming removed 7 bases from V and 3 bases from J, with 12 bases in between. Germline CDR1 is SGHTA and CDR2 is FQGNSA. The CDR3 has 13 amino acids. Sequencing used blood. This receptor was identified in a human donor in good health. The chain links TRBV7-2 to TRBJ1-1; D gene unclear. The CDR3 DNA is TGTGCCAGCAACGTAGACGGATACACTGAAGCTTTCTTT. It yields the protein CASNVDGYTEAFF.